This TCR beta chain was obtained from a study of OX40 agonist ivuxolimab in advanced cancers. About the research overall: Participants averaged approximately 60 years of age (range about 23 to 90) and were roughly 80% male. Study-wide results and limits: CD8+ T cells showed, on average, more clonal expansion than CD4+ cells. Clonal expansion from baseline to week 6 occurred in both CD4+ and CD8+ T cells.

For this clone: Its antigen is undetermined.

Assay: immunoSEQ multiplex PCR; the TCRdb copy retains only in-frame clones and omits some. The sample includes about 74,000 clones, approximately 90% seen only once; the top ten take 5.9%. Germline V gene data show CDR1 as GTSNPN and CDR2 as SVGIG (reference sequence). The junction had 10 bases not matched to a gene; V was cut back by 1 base and J by 8 bases. The CDR3 spans 16 residues. The material sequenced was CD4+ or CD8+ T cells sorted from blood, taken in a trial of the OX40 agonist ivuxolimab. The rearrangement joins TRBV30 to TRBJ1-4; 10 positions agree with TRBD1. The sequence derives from an adult with an advanced solid tumor such as melanoma, head and neck, liver or kidney cancer. The CDR3 reads CAWSDDLTGGAEKLFF. The CDR3 DNA reads as TGTGCCTGGAGTGATGATTTGACAGGGGGCGCGGAAAAACTGTTTTTT.